One and the same sample provided the 7 T cell receptor beta chains below, sequenced in a study of blood T cell repertoires in COVID-19. The assay was immunoSEQ multiplex PCR, and TCRdb's table has in-frame clones only and misses some. Of some 230,000 clones detected, 82% appear once; the ten largest clones hold roughly 8.2%. The material sequenced was peripheral blood. The receptors shown here come from a woman of 80 years or more with COVID-19, enrolled during active disease.

This clone was recorded once. The chain couples TRBV2 to TRBJ2-3; 10 positions agree with TRBD2. Germline CDR1 is SNHLY and CDR2 is FYNNEI. The CDR3 covers 16 residues. The V and J ends lost 7 bases and 1 base, in that order; junction bases with no gene match: 8. This CDR3 reads CASTITGTSGTDTQYF. The CDR3 bases are TGTGCCAGCACCATTACCGGGACTAGCGGCACAGATACGCAGTATTTT.

The chain combines TRBV19 with TRBJ1-4; D not resolved. CDR1 is LNHDA and CDR2 is SQIVND in the germline V gene (reference sequence). Between the trimmed V and J ends, which lost 8 bases and 8 bases, there was a span of 15 bases. The CDR3 runs to 13 residues. The CDR3 here is CASAAREEEKLFF. In DNA form, the CDR3 reads TGTGCCAGTGCCGCCCGGGAGGAGGAAAAACTGTTTTTT.

V is TRBV2 and J is TRBJ1-5, with D perhaps matching TRBD1 (6 bases). Trimming removed 7 bases at V and 0 bases at J, with 13 bases between. The CDR3 sequence is 15 residues long. Looked up from germline, CDR1 is SNHLY and CDR2 is FYNNEI. CDR3 residues: CASKGESVSNQPQHF. CDR3 in DNA: TGTGCCAGCAAGGGGGAGTCTGTTAGCAATCAGCCCCAGCATTTT. Based on the CDR3 plus reference TRBV2 and TRBJ1-5, the full variable domain is EPEVTQTPSHQVTQMGQEVILRCVPISNHLYFYWYRQILGQKVEFLVSFYNNEISEKSEIFDDQFSVERPDGSNFTLKIRSTKLEDSAMYFCASKGESVSNQPQHFGDGTRLSIL.

The chain carries TRBV6-5 and TRBJ1-5, with 9 nucleotides matching TRBD1. The CDR3 is made up of 15 amino acids. Germline V gene data show CDR1 as MNHEY and CDR2 as SVGAGI. J was trimmed by 4 bases and V by 9 bases; bases with no gene match: 10. CDR3 DNA: TGTGCCAGTGACCCTGGGACAGGGACGAATCAGCCCCAGCATTTT. Its translation is CASDPGTGTNQPQHF.

CDR3: CSVDTGYGYTF. The CDR3 coding sequence is TGCAGCGTTGATACAGGCTATGGCTACACCTTC. This rearrangement joins TRBV29-1 to TRBJ1-2; D is possibly TRBD1 (5 bases). V was shortened by 3 bases and J by 4 bases, with 6 bases between the two germline ends. The CDR3 runs to 11 residues. From germline, CDR1 is SQVTM and CDR2 ANQGSEA.

This clone occurred once. V usage is TRBV10-2 and J usage is TRBJ1-2, with 7 bases fitting TRBD1. Trimming at V came to 6 bases and at J to 4 bases, leaving 11 bases not matched to a gene. Germline lookup yields CDR1 WSHSY and CDR2 SAAADI. The CDR3 loop spans 15 amino acids. Here the CDR3 DNA reads TGCGCCAGCAGGGACAGGACTTTAGGGGCCTATGGCTACACCTTC. Amino acids: CASRDRTLGAYGYTF.

This chain links TRBV19 with TRBJ1-6; unclear D gene. The CDR3 sequence is 14 residues long. From germline, CDR1 is LNHDA and CDR2 SQIVND (reference sequence). V was cut by 3 bases and J by 9 bases, with 12 bases left in between. CDR3 amino acids: CASSIEVFFSPLHF. The CDR3 bases are TGTGCCAGTAGTATTGAGGTTTTCTTTTCACCCCTCCACTTT.